The clone carrying this T cell receptor (beta chain) was counted between two and nine times. What it binds is unknown. Extraction of total RNA produced a minimum of 5 micrograms from each sample. These data originate in a study of blood T cells in healthy people across ages. Overall study findings and caveats: Not knowing donor CMV status may have confounded expanded clonotype changes. Older age went with lower TCR beta diversity per million T cells, in a roughly linear way.

Germline V CDR1 and CDR2: SGHVS, FNYEAQ. This CDR3 region has 14 residues. V was shortened by 5 bases and J by 3 bases, with 14 bases between the two germline ends. A second roughly 7 to 12 cycle PCR used barcoded and J-beta primers. TCRdb processed the 5' RACE reads anew with MiXCR; each CDR3 protein has one entry. This table has about 800,000 distinct CDR3 sequences, approximately 25% appearing once. The sample was also reused in another study, on T cells of mothers and their children. From that paper: Slightly, though not significantly, more overlap was seen in related than in unrelated mother-child pairs.

The chain couples TRBV7-6 to TRBJ2-7, with D tentatively TRBD1 (5 bases). Sequenced sample: blood. The sequence was obtained from a boy under 18 in good health. CDR3 coding DNA: TGTGCCAGCAGCCCCTCCAGGGCTAGCTACGAGCAGTACTTC. Translating gives CASSPSRASYEQYF.